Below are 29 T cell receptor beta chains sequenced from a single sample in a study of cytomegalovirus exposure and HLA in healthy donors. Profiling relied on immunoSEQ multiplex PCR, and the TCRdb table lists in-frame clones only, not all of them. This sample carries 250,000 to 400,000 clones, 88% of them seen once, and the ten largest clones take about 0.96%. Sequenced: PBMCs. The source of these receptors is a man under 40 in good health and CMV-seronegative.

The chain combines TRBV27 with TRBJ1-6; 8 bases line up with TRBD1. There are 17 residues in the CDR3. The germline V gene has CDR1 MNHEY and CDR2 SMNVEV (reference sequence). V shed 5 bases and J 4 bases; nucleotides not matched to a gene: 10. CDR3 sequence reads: CASSPTGEEGYNSPLHF. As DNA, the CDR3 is TGTGCCAGCAGTCCGACAGGGGAAGAAGGTTATAATTCACCCCTCCACTTT.

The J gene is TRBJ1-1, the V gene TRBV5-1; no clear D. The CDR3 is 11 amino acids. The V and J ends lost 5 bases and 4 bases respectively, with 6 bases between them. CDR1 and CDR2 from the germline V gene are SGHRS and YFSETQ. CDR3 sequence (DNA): TGCGCCAGCAGTCGGGGCACTGAAGCTTTCTTT. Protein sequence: CASSRGTEAFF.

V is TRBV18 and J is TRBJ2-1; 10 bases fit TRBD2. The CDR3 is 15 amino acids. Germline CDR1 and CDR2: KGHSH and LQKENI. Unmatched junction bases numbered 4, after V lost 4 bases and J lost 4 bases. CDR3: CASSLAGGTYNEQFF. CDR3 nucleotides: TGTGCCAGCTCACTAGCGGGGGGCACATACAATGAGCAGTTCTTC.

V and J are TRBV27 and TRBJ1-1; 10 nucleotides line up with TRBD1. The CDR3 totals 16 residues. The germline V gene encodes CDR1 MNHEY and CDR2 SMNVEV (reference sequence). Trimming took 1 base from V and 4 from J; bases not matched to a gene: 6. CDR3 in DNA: TGTGCCAGCAGTTTATTGCCGGGACAGGGGAGCACTGAAGCTTTCTTT. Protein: CASSLLPGQGSTEAFF.

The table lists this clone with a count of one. The CDR3 protein is CASSQDLIQASYNEQFF. The DNA of the CDR3 is TGCGCCAGCAGCCAAGATCTTATTCAAGCGTCCTACAATGAGCAGTTCTTC. The chain uses TRBV4-3 and TRBJ2-1; D remains ambiguous. Trimming stripped 0 bases from V and 1 base from J, with 13 bases between. CDR3 size: 17 residues. The V gene's germline CDR1 is LGHNA and CDR2 YSLEER.

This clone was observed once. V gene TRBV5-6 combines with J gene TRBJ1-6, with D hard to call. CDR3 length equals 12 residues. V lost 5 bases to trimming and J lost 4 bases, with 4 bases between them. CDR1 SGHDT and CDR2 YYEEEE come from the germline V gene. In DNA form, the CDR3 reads TGTGCCAGCAGTCTTTATAATTCACCCCTCCACTTT. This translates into CASSLYNSPLHF.

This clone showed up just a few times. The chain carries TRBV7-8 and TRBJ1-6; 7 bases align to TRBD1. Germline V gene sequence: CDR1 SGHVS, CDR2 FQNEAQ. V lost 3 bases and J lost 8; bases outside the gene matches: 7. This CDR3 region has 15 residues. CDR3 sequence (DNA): TGTGCCAGCAGCTTGTCGGGACAGCCGTATTCACCCCTCCACTTT. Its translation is CASSLSGQPYSPLHF.

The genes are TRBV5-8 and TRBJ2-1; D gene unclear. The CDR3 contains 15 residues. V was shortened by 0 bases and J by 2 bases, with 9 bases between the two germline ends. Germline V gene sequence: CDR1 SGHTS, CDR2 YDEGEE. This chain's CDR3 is CASSLVGSTYNEQFF. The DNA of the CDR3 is TGTGCCAGCAGCTTGGTGGGCAGTACCTACAATGAGCAGTTCTTC.

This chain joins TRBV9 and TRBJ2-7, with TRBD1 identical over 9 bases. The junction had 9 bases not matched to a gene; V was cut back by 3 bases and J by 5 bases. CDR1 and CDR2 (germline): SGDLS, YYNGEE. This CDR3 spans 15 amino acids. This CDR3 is CASSGGTGFSDEQYF. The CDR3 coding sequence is TGTGCCAGCAGCGGCGGGACAGGGTTTAGCGACGAGCAGTACTTC.

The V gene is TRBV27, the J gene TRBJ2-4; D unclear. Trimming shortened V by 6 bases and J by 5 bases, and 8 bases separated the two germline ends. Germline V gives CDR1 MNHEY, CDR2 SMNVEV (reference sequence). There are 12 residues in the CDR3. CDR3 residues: CASRGAENIQYF. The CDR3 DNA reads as TGTGCCAGCAGGGGCGCTGAAAACATTCAGTACTTC.

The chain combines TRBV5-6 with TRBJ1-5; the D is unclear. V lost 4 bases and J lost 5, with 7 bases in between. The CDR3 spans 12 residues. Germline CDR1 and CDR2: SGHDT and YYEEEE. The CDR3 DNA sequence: TGTGCCAGCAGCCTCGCGGATCAGCCCCAGCATTTT. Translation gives CASSLADQPQHF.

CDR3 sequence: CASSPRTSGGQETQYF. The CDR3 DNA reads TGTGCCAGCTCACCCCGGACTAGCGGGGGCCAAGAGACCCAGTACTTC. The chain uses TRBV18 and TRBJ2-5; TRBD2 matches 13 bases. V was clipped by 3 bases and J by 1 base; unmatched bases: 2. The CDR3 spans 16 residues. The V gene's germline CDR1 is KGHSH and CDR2 LQKENI. Full variable domain (rest looked up from reference TRBV18 and TRBJ2-5): NAGVMQNPRHLVRRRGQEARLRCSPMKGHSHVYWYRQLPEEGLKFMVYLQKENIIDESGMPKERFSAEFPKEGPSILRIQQVVRGDSAAYFCASSPRTSGGQETQYFGPGTRLLVL.

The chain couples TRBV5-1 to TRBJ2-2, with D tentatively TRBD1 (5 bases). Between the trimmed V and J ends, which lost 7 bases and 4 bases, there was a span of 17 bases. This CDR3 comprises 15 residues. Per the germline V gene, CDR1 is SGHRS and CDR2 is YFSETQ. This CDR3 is CASGNQGEPTGELFF. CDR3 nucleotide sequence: TGCGCCAGCGGAAATCAAGGGGAACCCACCGGGGAGCTGTTTTTT. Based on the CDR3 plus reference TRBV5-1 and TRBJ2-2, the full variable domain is KAGVTQTPRYLIKTRGQQVTLSCSPISGHRSVSWYQQTPGQGLQFLFEYFSETQRNKGNFPGRFSGRQFSNSRSEMNVSTLELGDSALYLCASGNQGEPTGELFFGEGSRLTVL.

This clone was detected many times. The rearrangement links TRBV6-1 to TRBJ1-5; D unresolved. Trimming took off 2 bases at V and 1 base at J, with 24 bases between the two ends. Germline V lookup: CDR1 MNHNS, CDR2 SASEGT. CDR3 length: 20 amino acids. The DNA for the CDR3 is TGTGCCAGCAGTGAATTTGTAGACGGGATGCATCCACCGAGCAATCAGCCCCAGCATTTT. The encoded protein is CASSEFVDGMHPPSNQPQHF.

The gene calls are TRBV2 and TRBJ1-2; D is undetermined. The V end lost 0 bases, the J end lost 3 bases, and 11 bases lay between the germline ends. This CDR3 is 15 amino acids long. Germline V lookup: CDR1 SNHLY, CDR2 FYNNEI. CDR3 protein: CASSEARGAHYGYTF. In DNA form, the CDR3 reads TGTGCCAGCAGTGAAGCCCGAGGCGCACACTATGGCTACACCTTC.

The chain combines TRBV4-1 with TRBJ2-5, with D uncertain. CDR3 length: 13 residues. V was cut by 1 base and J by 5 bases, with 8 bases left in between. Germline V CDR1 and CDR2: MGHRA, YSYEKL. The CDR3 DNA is TGCGCCAGCAGCCAAGCCCCAGTTGAGACCCAGTACTTC. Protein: CASSQAPVETQYF.

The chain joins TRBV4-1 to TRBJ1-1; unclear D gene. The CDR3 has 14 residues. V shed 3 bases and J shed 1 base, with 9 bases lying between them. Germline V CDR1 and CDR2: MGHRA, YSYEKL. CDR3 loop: CASSHPGKNTEAFF. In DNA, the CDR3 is TGCGCCAGCAGCCACCCCGGGAAGAACACTGAAGCTTTCTTT.

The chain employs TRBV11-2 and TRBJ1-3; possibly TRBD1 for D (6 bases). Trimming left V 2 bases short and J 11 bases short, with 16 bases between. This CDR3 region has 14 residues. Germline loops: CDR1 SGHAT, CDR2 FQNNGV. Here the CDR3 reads CASSLRGQIGPIYF. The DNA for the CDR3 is TGTGCCAGCAGCTTAAGGGGACAAATAGGCCCCATATATTTT.

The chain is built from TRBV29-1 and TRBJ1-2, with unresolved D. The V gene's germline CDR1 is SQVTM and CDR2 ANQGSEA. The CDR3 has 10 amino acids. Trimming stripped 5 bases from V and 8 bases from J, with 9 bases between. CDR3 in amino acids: CSVSLGGYTF. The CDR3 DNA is TGCAGCGTTTCACTCGGGGGCTACACCTTC.

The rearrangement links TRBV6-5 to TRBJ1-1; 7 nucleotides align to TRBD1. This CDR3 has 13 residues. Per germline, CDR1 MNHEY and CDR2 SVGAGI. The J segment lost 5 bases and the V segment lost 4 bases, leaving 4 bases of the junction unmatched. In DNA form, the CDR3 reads TGTGCCAGCAGTTCCCAGGGGGTGACTGAAGCTTTCTTT. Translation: CASSSQGVTEAFF.

CDR3 in DNA: TGTGCCAGCAGCTTCCGCCTATCCCCAGGGGTAAGGACAGATACGCAGTATTTT. Translating it yields CASSFRLSPGVRTDTQYF. The chain recombines TRBV5-6 with TRBJ2-3, with TRBD1 as a possible D gene (6 bases). Germline V CDR1 and CDR2: SGHDT, YYEEEE. The CDR3 consists of 18 residues. The V end lost 2 bases, the J end lost 3 bases, and 22 bases lay between the germline ends.

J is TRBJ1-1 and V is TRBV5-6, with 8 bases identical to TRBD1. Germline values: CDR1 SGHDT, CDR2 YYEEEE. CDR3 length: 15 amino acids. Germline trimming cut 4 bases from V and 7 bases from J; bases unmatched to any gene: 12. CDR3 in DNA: TGTGCCAGCAGCCTACAGGACAGGGCTTTAGGTGAAGCTTTCTTT. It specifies CASSLQDRALGEAFF.

DNA of the CDR3: TGTGCCAGCAGTTTTCTCACCGGGGAGCTGTTTTTT. This gives the protein CASSFLTGELFF. V and J are TRBV6-5 and TRBJ2-2, with unresolved D. V was clipped by 4 bases and J by 4 bases, with 4 bases between them. The CDR3 is 12 residues long. Germline V gene sequence: CDR1 MNHEY, CDR2 SVGAGI.

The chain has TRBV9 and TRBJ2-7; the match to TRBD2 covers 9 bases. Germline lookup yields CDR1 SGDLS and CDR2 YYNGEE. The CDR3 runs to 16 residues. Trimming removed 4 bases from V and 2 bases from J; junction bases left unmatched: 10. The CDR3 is CASSTSPSGGPYEQYF. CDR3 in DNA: TGTGCCAGCAGCACCTCTCCGAGCGGGGGGCCCTACGAGCAGTACTTC. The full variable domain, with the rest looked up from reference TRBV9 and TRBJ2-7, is DSGVTQTPKHLITATGQRVTLRCSPRSGDLSVYWYQQSLDQGLQFLIQYYNGEERAKGNILERFSAQQFPDLHSELNLSSLELGDSALYFCASSTSPSGGPYEQYFGPGTRLTVT.

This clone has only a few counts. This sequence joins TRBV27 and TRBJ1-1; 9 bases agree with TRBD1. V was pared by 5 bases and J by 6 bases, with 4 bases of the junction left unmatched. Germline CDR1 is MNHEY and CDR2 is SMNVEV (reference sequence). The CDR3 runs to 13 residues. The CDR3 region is CASSRQGDAEAFF. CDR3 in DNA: TGTGCCAGCAGTCGACAGGGGGATGCTGAAGCTTTCTTT.

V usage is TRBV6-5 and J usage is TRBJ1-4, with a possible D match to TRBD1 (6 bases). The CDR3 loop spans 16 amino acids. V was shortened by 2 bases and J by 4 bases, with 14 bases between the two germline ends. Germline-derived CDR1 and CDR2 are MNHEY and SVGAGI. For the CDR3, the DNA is TGTGCCAGCAGTTACGCGGACAGCAATGGTAATGAAAAACTGTTTTTT. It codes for CASSYADSNGNEKLFF.

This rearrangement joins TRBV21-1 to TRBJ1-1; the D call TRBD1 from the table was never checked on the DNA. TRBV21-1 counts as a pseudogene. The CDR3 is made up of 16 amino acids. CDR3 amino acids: CASSAGQGYMNTEAFF. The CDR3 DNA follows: TGTGCCAGCAGCGCGGGACAGGGGTACATGAACACTGAAGCTTTCTTT.

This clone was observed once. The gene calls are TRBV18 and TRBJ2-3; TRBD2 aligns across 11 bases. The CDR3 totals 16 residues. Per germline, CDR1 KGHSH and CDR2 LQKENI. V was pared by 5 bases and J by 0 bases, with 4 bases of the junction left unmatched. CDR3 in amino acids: CASSYSSGGSTDTQYF. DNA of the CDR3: TGTGCCAGCTCATACTCTAGCGGGGGGAGCACAGATACGCAGTATTTT.

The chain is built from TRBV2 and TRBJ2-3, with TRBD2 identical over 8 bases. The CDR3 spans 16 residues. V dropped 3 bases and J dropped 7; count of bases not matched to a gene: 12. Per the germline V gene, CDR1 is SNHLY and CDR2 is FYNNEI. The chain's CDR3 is CASSDPGGAGLHTQYF. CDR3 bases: TGTGCCAGCAGTGATCCCGGGGGGGCCGGGTTGCATACGCAGTATTTT.